The clone carrying this T cell receptor (beta chain) was observed once. Time point denoted: baseline, week 1 (first vaccination visit). The sample's treatment: pre-vaccination baseline after standard-of-care therapy. The CDR3 totals 16 residues. V dropped 4 bases and J dropped 5; count of bases not matched to a gene: 10. Germline V gene sequence: CDR1 SGHNT, CDR2 YYREEE (reference sequence). These data originate in a study of a mutant IDH1 vaccine in newly diagnosed glioma. Only in-frame clones appear in the TCRdb table, and some are missing; sequencing was by immunoSEQ multiplex PCR. The repertoire holds about 59,000 clones, with more than 85% as singletons.

This TCR derives from a man between 50 and 59 years old with glioma. The genes are TRBV5-4 and TRBJ2-5; 11 positions agree with TRBD2. The sample here was PBMCs, taken from a glioma patient treated with radiotherapy, temozolomide or both. The CDR3 nucleotides are TGTGCCAGCAGCCCACCTAGCGGGAGGAACGAGGAGACCCAGTACTTC. Translation gives CASSPPSGRNEETQYF. Looking up the rest from reference TRBV5-4 and TRBJ2-5 gives the full variable domain: ETGVTQSPTHLIKTRGQQVTLRCSSQSGHNTVSWYQQALGQGPQFIFQYYREEENGRGNFPPRFSGLQFPNYSSELNVNALELDDSALYLCASSPPSGRNEETQYFGPGTRLLVL.